Below are 28 T cell receptor beta chains sequenced from a single sample in a study of cytomegalovirus exposure and HLA in healthy donors (dated by TCRdb to 2016 to 2017). Libraries were constructed by the immunoSEQ multiplex PCR assay. For the multiplex PCR, a mixture combining 60 forward primers for TCR Vbeta segments and 13 reverse primers for TCR Jbeta segments was used. Sourced from immuneACCESS, this table was stored by TCRdb with only in-frame sequences that have V and J called. A share of the clones is absent; for the studies checked, an unresolved V gene accounts for under half, and the remainder has no known explanation. Within this sample are around 160,000 clones, with around 63% of them counted one time only. The ten biggest clones cover 4.5% of the sample. Sample: PBMCs. These TCRs come from a woman aged 18-35 years in good health and CMV-seropositive.

Concerning this clone: Distinct nucleotide sequences in the sample also encode this CDR3. The rearrangement uses TRBV27 and TRBJ2-5, with TRBD2 matching 11 bases. With the DNA end fitting TRBJ2-7 better, the J assignment may be wrong. This CDR3 is built from 15 residues. Germline CDR1 reads MNHEY; CDR2 reads SMNVEV (reference sequence). The CDR3 bases are TGTGCCAGCAGCCTTCTAGCGGGGGGAGCCTACGAGCAGTACTTC. This sequence encodes CASSLLAGGAYEQYF.

Comment on this clone: No DNA is shown, since the ends of the CDR3 on it are uncertain; the CDR3 is the one TCRdb lists. The genes are TRBV25-1 and TRBJ2-5; the table's D call of TRBD2 was not tested on the DNA. Ends included, the CDR3 has 14 residues. Germline V gene data show CDR1 as MGHDK and CDR2 as SYGVNS. CDR3 amino acids: CATGDYFGPETQYF.

The chain couples TRBV19 to TRBJ1-5; TRBD1 might be the D (6 bases). The V gene lost 3 bases and the J gene lost 6 bases, with 18 bases spanning the gap. The CDR3 spans 16 residues. Germline-derived CDR1 and CDR2 are LNHDA and SQIVND (reference sequence). The CDR3 protein is CASSMGLGALRQPQHF. The CDR3 coding sequence is TGTGCCAGTAGTATGGGATTGGGGGCATTACGTCAGCCCCAGCATTTT.

V is TRBV9 and J is TRBJ2-7; D may be TRBD2 (5 bases). The CDR3 runs 17 residues. V lost 1 base to trimming and J lost 6 bases, with 23 bases between them. CDR1 SGDLS and CDR2 YYNGEE come from the germline V gene. CDR3 coding DNA: TGTGCCAGCAGCGTACGGGCGGAGAGAGGGCCCCAGAGCGAGCAGTACTTC. It is translated as CASSVRAERGPQSEQYF.

V gene TRBV2 combines with J gene TRBJ1-5; maybe TRBD1 (6 bases). Trimming left V 7 bases short and J 1 base short, with 14 bases between. CDR1 and CDR2 from the germline V gene are SNHLY and FYNNEI. This CDR3 has 15 amino acids. DNA of the CDR3: TGTGCCAGCACGGCAGGGGCAAGGAGCAATCAGCCCCAGCATTTT. Translation gives CASTAGARSNQPQHF.

The rearrangement uses TRBV9 and TRBJ2-3, with a weak D call TRBD2 (6 bases). Germline V gene data show CDR1 as SGDLS and CDR2 as YYNGEE. V was cut by 0 bases and J by 2 bases, with 13 bases left in between. This CDR3 spans 16 amino acids. The chain's CDR3 is CASSVGSGAYTDTQYF. CDR3 DNA sequence: TGTGCCAGCAGCGTAGGGTCGGGAGCTTACACAGATACGCAGTATTTT.

The rearrangement uses TRBV5-1 and TRBJ1-4; the D gene is possibly TRBD1 (6 bases). In germline, CDR1 is SGHRS, CDR2 YFSETQ. The CDR3 spans 14 residues. Trimming stripped 4 bases from V and 3 bases from J, with 10 bases between. As DNA, the CDR3 is TGCGCCAGCAGCATGGGACACTCTAATGAAAAACTGTTTTTT. Its protein is CASSMGHSNEKLFF.

The chain couples TRBV4-1 to TRBJ2-5; D might be TRBD2 (6 bases). V lost 3 bases, J lost 2 bases, and 16 bases lay in between. Looked up from germline, CDR1 is MGHRA and CDR2 is YSYEKL. The CDR3 extends over 16 amino acids. In nucleotides, the CDR3 is TGCGCCAGCAGCCAGGCCCCTAGCGACACGCAAGAGACCCAGTACTTC. It is translated as CASSQAPSDTQETQYF.

This clone was found a few times. The chain carries TRBV5-1 and TRBJ2-7; TRBD1 aligns across 8 bases. Germline V gives CDR1 SGHRS, CDR2 YFSETQ. The V gene end was trimmed by 2 bases and the J gene end by 7 bases; junction bases not matched to a gene: 11. CDR3 length: 15 residues. The chain's CDR3 is CASSLVVTGGNEQYF. The CDR3 bases are TGCGCCAGCAGCTTAGTCGTAACAGGGGGGAATGAGCAGTACTTC.

This clone was observed a single time. This chain connects TRBV27 to TRBJ2-3; D call uncertain. Germline loops: CDR1 MNHEY, CDR2 SMNVEV (reference sequence). Trimming shortened V by 4 bases and J by 2 bases, and 16 bases separated the two germline ends. The CDR3 sequence is 16 residues long. DNA of the CDR3: TGTGCCAGCAGTTCTCTCTCATCCCCCTACACAGATACGCAGTATTTT. It is translated as CASSSLSSPYTDTQYF.

V is TRBV4-2 and J is TRBJ1-1, with a tentative D call TRBD1 (6 bases). This CDR3 region has 16 residues. Between the trimmed V and J ends, which lost 4 bases and 4 bases, there was a span of 19 bases. Per germline, CDR1 LGHNA and CDR2 YNFKEQ. CDR3 sequence: CASSPKKDSGATEAFF. The CDR3 region has the DNA TGTGCCAGCAGCCCCAAGAAGGATTCAGGGGCCACTGAAGCTTTCTTT.

This clone was detected a few times. CDR3 loop: CASSLAGDTQYF. As DNA, the CDR3 is TGCGCCAGCAGCTTGGCCGGGGATACGCAGTATTTT. The rearrangement links TRBV5-1 to TRBJ2-3; no clear D gene. The CDR3 runs to 12 residues. The germline gives CDR1 SGHRS, CDR2 YFSETQ. V was trimmed by 0 bases and J by 6 bases, leaving 5 bases between them.

The chain employs TRBV12-5 and TRBJ2-2, with TRBD2 matching over 9 bases. The germline CDR1 and CDR2 sequences are LGHNT and FRNRAP. The V gene end was trimmed by 5 bases and the J gene end by 1 base; junction bases not matched to a gene: 8. This CDR3 has 17 residues. As DNA, the CDR3 is TGTGCTAGTGGTCCTGGTACGACTAGCGGGAACACCGGGGAGCTGTTTTTT. This translates into CASGPGTTSGNTGELFF. The full variable domain, rest sourced from reference TRBV12-5 and TRBJ2-2, is DARVTQTPRHKVTEMGQEVTMRCQPILGHNTVFWYRQTMMQGLELLAYFRNRAPLDDSGMPKDRFSAEMPDATLATLKIQPSEPRDSAVYFCASGPGTTSGNTGELFFGEGSRLTVL.

This clone was seen a handful of times. The chain combines TRBV28 with TRBJ1-2, with D possibly TRBD1 on 5 matching bases. The CDR3 sequence is 13 residues long. Trimming pared 5 bases from V and 10 bases from J, leaving 17 bases between. Germline V gene data show CDR1 as MDHEN and CDR2 as SYDVKM. CDR3 coding DNA: TGTGCCAGCAGTGACCGACAGCTCCTCCTCTACACCTTC. The encoded protein is CASSDRQLLLYTF.

Only one count was recorded for this clone. V and J are TRBV5-1 and TRBJ1-1, with a possible D match to TRBD1 (5 bases). In germline, CDR1 is SGHRS, CDR2 YFSETQ. Between the trimmed V and J ends, which lost 5 bases and 0 bases, there was a span of 14 bases. The CDR3 contains 15 residues. In DNA, the CDR3 is TGCGCCAGCAGGGTAGGGGCGAGCCTGAACACTGAAGCTTTCTTT. Its protein is CASRVGASLNTEAFF. The full variable domain, rest sourced from reference TRBV5-1 and TRBJ1-1, is KAGVTQTPRYLIKTRGQQVTLSCSPISGHRSVSWYQQTPGQGLQFLFEYFSETQRNKGNFPGRFSGRQFSNSRSEMNVSTLELGDSALYLCASRVGASLNTEAFFGQGTRLTVV.

CDR3 sequence: CASMGGGTYEQYF. DNA of the CDR3: TGTGCCAGCATGGGGGGGGGAACCTACGAGCAGTACTTC. The chain employs TRBV2 and TRBJ2-7; 7 bases fit TRBD2. CDR1 is SNHLY, CDR2 FYNNEI, per germline. V shed 7 bases and J 2 bases; nucleotides not matched to a gene: 5. The CDR3 has 13 amino acids.

The chain carries TRBV2 and TRBJ1-5; 8 bases are a match to TRBD1. V dropped 7 bases and J dropped 4; count of bases not matched to a gene: 6. Germline assignment: CDR1 SNHLY and CDR2 FYNNEI. This CDR3 has 14 amino acids. This CDR3 reads CASTQGARNQPQHF. The CDR3 bases are TGTGCCAGCACCCAGGGGGCTAGGAATCAGCCCCAGCATTTT.

The rearrangement uses TRBV4-1 and TRBJ2-1, with D maybe TRBD2 (6 bases). In germline, CDR1 is MGHRA, CDR2 YSYEKL. Trimming pared 2 bases from V and 3 bases from J, leaving 17 bases between. CDR3 length: 17 residues. The CDR3 sequence: CASSQPLGGGNYNEQFF. The CDR3 DNA reads as TGCGCCAGCAGCCAACCCCTCGGAGGAGGGAACTACAATGAGCAGTTCTTC.

The chain joins TRBV27 to TRBJ2-7, with 7 bases identical to TRBD1. This CDR3 is 15 amino acids long. In germline, CDR1 is MNHEY, CDR2 SMNVEV (reference sequence). After removal of 6 bases from V and 2 bases from J, the junction contained 10 bases not matched to a gene. CDR3 sequence (DNA): TGTGCCAGCAGCCCCCCCGGGACAGCTGCCTACGAGCAGTACTTC. It yields the protein CASSPPGTAAYEQYF.

The V gene is TRBV13, the J gene TRBJ2-1; 8 bases are shared with TRBD2. Germline loops: CDR1 PRHDT, CDR2 FYEKMQ (reference sequence). CDR3 size: 17 residues. Trimming removed 5 bases from V and 3 bases from J; junction bases left unmatched: 12. The CDR3 here is CASSQHYGRGDYNEQFF. The CDR3 DNA is TGTGCCAGCAGCCAACACTACGGGAGGGGGGACTACAATGAGCAGTTCTTC.

The V gene is TRBV11-2, the J gene TRBJ1-4; the D gene is possibly TRBD1 (5 bases). V was trimmed by 5 bases and J by 8 bases, leaving 21 bases between them. Germline V gives CDR1 SGHAT, CDR2 FQNNGV. This CDR3 is built from 16 residues. Written as DNA, the CDR3 is TGTGCCAGCAGCCCTAGGGGTGTATCAGAAGGAGAAAAACTGTTTTTT. It is translated as CASSPRGVSEGEKLFF.

V usage is TRBV7-9 and J usage is TRBJ1-3, with D unresolved. Germline CDR1 reads SEHNR; CDR2 reads FQNEAQ (reference sequence). This CDR3 is built from 16 residues. Trimming left V 1 base short and J 0 bases short, with 10 bases between. The CDR3 DNA sequence: TGTGCCAGCAGCTTAGAAGCTGGTTTCTCTGGAAACACCATATATTTT. The encoded protein is CASSLEAGFSGNTIYF.

This clone was counted only a few times. The rearrangement uses TRBV7-9 and TRBJ2-1; 14 nucleotides match TRBD2. Germline assignment: CDR1 SEHNR and CDR2 FQNEAQ (reference sequence). The CDR3 runs 19 residues. The trim removed 5 bases at V and 0 bases at J, leaving 9 bases unmatched. CDR3 coding DNA: TGTGCCAGCAGCCCTAGGCCCGGGACTAGCGGGAGCTCCTACAATGAGCAGTTCTTC. It specifies CASSPRPGTSGSSYNEQFF.

The rearrangement uses TRBV18 and TRBJ1-1, with D perhaps matching TRBD1 (5 bases). Looked up from germline, CDR1 is KGHSH and CDR2 is LQKENI. The CDR3 is made up of 15 amino acids. The ends were cut back, 2 bases at V and 1 base at J, with 11 bases in the middle. DNA for the CDR3: TGTGCCAGCTCACCAGTCTTACAGGAGAACACTGAAGCTTTCTTT. Encoded protein: CASSPVLQENTEAFF.

This clone was counted ten times or more. The genes are TRBV2 and TRBJ1-3; perhaps TRBD1 as D (5 bases). In germline, CDR1 is SNHLY, CDR2 FYNNEI. The CDR3 length is 16 residues. The V gene lost 3 bases and the J gene lost 7 bases, with 19 bases spanning the gap. Written as DNA, the CDR3 is TGTGCCAGCAGTGATGCCGCGGGGACCTCAGGCAACACCATATATTTT. Translation gives CASSDAAGTSGNTIYF. Using reference TRBV2 and TRBJ1-3 for the parts outside the CDR3, the full variable domain is EPEVTQTPSHQVTQMGQEVILRCVPISNHLYFYWYRQILGQKVEFLVSFYNNEISEKSEIFDDQFSVERPDGSNFTLKIRSTKLEDSAMYFCASSDAAGTSGNTIYFGEGSWLTVV.

The V call is TRBV30, the J call TRBJ2-7, with 11 bases lining up with TRBD2. CDR3 size: 15 residues. V lost 2 bases to trimming and J lost 7 bases; unmatched junction nucleotides: 10. The V gene's germline CDR1 is GTSNPN and CDR2 SVGIG (reference sequence). CDR3 sequence reads: CAWSPRTSGPREQYF. The DNA of the CDR3 is TGTGCCTGGAGTCCCCGGACTAGCGGGCCTAGGGAGCAGTACTTC.

V usage is TRBV28 and J usage is TRBJ1-2; 12 bases match TRBD1. The length of the CDR3 is 15 residues. With V trimmed by 6 bases and J by 3 bases, 5 bases remained unmatched. Germline V gene sequence: CDR1 MDHEN, CDR2 SYDVKM. In nucleotides, the CDR3 is TGTGCCAGCAGCCAAGGGACAGGGGGCCACTATGGCTACACCTTC. Encoded protein: CASSQGTGGHYGYTF.

This sequence joins TRBV28 and TRBJ2-7, with 8 bases that match TRBD1. This CDR3 has 15 amino acids. Germline V CDR1 and CDR2: MDHEN, SYDVKM. The junction had 12 bases not matched to a gene; V was cut back by 6 bases and J by 5 bases. CDR3 in amino acids: CASRNRGEALDEQYF. The CDR3 nucleotides read TGTGCCAGCAGAAACAGGGGGGAGGCCCTAGACGAGCAGTACTTC. The whole variable domain, filled in from reference TRBV28 and TRBJ2-7, reads DVKVTQSSRYLVKRTGEKVFLECVQDMDHENMFWYRQDPGLGLRLIYFSYDVKMKEKGDIPEGYSVSREKKERFSLILESASTNQTSMYLCASRNRGEALDEQYFGPGTRLTVT.